A selection of T cell receptor beta chains follows, all from one sample in a study of tumor-infiltrating lymphocytes in oesophageal squamous cell carcinoma. TCRdb processed the PCR reads anew with MiXCR; each CDR3 protein has one entry. The sample holds over 10,000 distinct CDR3 sequences; 52% are singletons and the top ten take 25% to 30%. The sample consisted of esophageal tumor tissue. The receptor set was obtained from a female donor with esophageal squamous cell carcinoma. CDR3s include the opening cysteine and the closing phenylalanine or tryptophan. The D gene is left open where the match is weak. Clone size is not always given. Where it is, it says once, few, many or a class for expanded clones.

15 - TRBJ1-6 - TRBV7-2 CASSPQGTNNSPLHF TGTGCCAGCAGCCCCCAGGGTACCAATAATTCACCCCTCCACTTT
14 - TRBJ2-7 - TRBV7-4 CASSLATVYHEQYF TGTGCCAGCAGCTTAGCCACTGTATACCACGAGCAGTACTTC
19 - TRBJ2-1 - TRBV7-6 CASSQSDGLATVGQFEQFF TGTGCCAGCAGTCAAAGCGACGGACTGGCCACGGTAGGACAATTTGAGCAGTTCTTC
14 - TRBJ2-1 - TRBV7-3 CASSLAGGDNEQFF TGTGCCAGCAGCTTAGCTGGGGGTGACAATGAGCAGTTCTTC
12 - TRBJ2-1 TRBD1 TRBV7-8 CASSLDRAEQFF TGTGCCAGCAGCCTCGACAGGGCAGAGCAGTTCTTC
13 few TRBJ2-1 - TRBV7-6 CASSRRDYNEQFF TGTGCCAGCAGCAGGCGGGATTACAATGAGCAGTTCTTC
16 many TRBJ2-1 - TRBV5-8 CASSLEGLHGFNEQFF TGTGCCAGCAGCTTGGAGGGTTTGCATGGGTTCAATGAGCAGTTCTTC
16 - TRBJ2-2 TRBD2 TRBV7-6 CASSTRTSANTGELFF TGTGCCAGCAGCACCCGGACTAGCGCGAACACCGGGGAGCTGTTTTTT
13 - TRBJ2-5 - TRBV7-6 CASSRRIGETQYF TGTGCCAGCAGCCGGAGAATCGGGGAGACCCAGTACTTC
14 - TRBJ2-7 TRBD1 TRBV7-6 CASSLGTVNYEQYF TGTGCCAGCAGCCTCGGGACAGTGAATTACGAGCAGTACTTC
14 once TRBJ2-2 TRBD2 TRBV12-3/TRBV12-4 CASSWGGYTGELFF TGTGCCAGCAGCTGGGGGGGGTACACCGGGGAGCTGTTTTTT
12 - TRBJ1-2 - TRBV7-2 CASSLGSNGYTF TGTGCCAGCAGCTTAGGCAGTAATGGCTACACCTTC
13 many TRBJ2-7 TRBD1 TRBV2 CASSGDRLYEQYF TGTGCCAGCAGTGGGGACAGATTGTACGAGCAGTACTTC
12 - TRBJ1-2 - TRBV12-3/TRBV12-4 CASSRGTYGYTF TGTGCCAGCAGTCGGGGCACCTATGGCTACACCTTC
14 - TRBJ2-7 TRBD2 TRBV6-2/TRBV6-3 CAISGEGRGSPLHF TGTGCCATCTCGGGAGAGGGGAGGGGTTCACCCCTCCACTTC
14 - TRBJ2-7 TRBD1 TRBV7-6 CASSLRQGAYEQYF TGTGCCAGCAGCCTTCGACAGGGAGCCTACGAGCAGTACTTC
14 few TRBJ2-5 - TRBV7-8 CASRKMGGTETQYF TGTGCCAGCCGGAAAATGGGGGGAACAGAGACCCAGTACTTC
16 - TRBJ2-6 - TRBV7-3 CASSPSESSGANVLTF TGTGCCAGCAGCCCCTCGGAGAGCTCTGGGGCCAACGTCCTGACTTTC